This TCR beta chain was recorded in a study of Graves' ophthalmopathy and Graves' hyperthyroidism. V lost 2 bases to trimming and J lost 5 bases; unmatched junction nucleotides: 7. Germline CDR1 reads SGHDN; CDR2 reads FVKESK. The CDR3 consists of 16 residues. This clonotype was counted many times. The authors amplified TCR beta CDR3 regions, and they did so from RNA transcripts for repertoire sequencing. HTBI primers served in a first-round RT-PCR, which a second-round multiplex PCR followed. A single record per CDR3 protein comes from TCRdb applying MiXCR to the multiplex PCR reads. The table lists 200,000 to 250,000 distinct CDR3 sequences, about a fifth of them singletons.

The clonotype comes from a woman in her forties or fifties with Graves' ophthalmopathy. This chain joins TRBV14 and TRBJ2-5; 11 bases are a match to TRBD1. Material for sequencing was peripheral blood. CDR3 DNA: TGTGCCAGCAGCCAATGGACAGGGGGCAATCGCGAGACCCAGTACTTC. Encoded protein: CASSQWTGGNRETQYF.